A single sample gave rise to the 25 T cell receptor beta chains below, sequenced in a study of blood T cell repertoires in COVID-19 (dated by TCRdb to 2020 to 2022). The library was obtained by the immunoSEQ multiplex PCR assay. As stored in TCRdb, this immuneACCESS dataset retains in-frame rearrangements with V and J assigned. A fraction of the clones does not appear; measured against another copy, unresolved V genes explain less than half of the discrepancy, and the remainder lacks a known reason. In this sample the table shows some 76,000 clones, about 81% of which occur a single time. Jointly, the top ten make up around a quarter of the sample. Sequenced: peripheral blood. The source is a human donor in a cohort sampled during active COVID-19.

The chain carries TRBV29-1 and TRBJ2-7; 7 positions match TRBD1. This CDR3 has 12 residues. Trimming cost V 7 bases and J 3 bases; bases outside gene matches: 6. Germline V gene data show CDR1 as SQVTM and CDR2 as ANQGSEA. DNA for the CDR3: TGCAGCGCCGGGGACAGCCTCTACGAGCAGTACTTC. Its translation: CSAGDSLYEQYF.

This clone was picked up a small number of times. The chain joins TRBV7-9 to TRBJ2-1; 7 bases are shared with TRBD2. The germline gives CDR1 SEHNR, CDR2 FQNEAQ (reference sequence). After removal of 1 base from V and 3 bases from J, the junction contained 3 bases not matched to a gene. The CDR3 contains 15 residues. The CDR3 here is CASSLVGGYYNEQFF. DNA of the CDR3: TGTGCCAGCAGCTTAGTCGGGGGGTACTACAATGAGCAGTTCTTC.

This clone has more than one count but fewer than ten. The chain uses TRBV5-4 and TRBJ2-2; TRBD1 agrees at 7 bases. CDR3 length equals 16 residues. Germline V gives CDR1 SGHNT, CDR2 YYREEE (reference sequence). V was pared by 3 bases and J by 0 bases, with 5 bases of the junction left unmatched. The CDR3 is CASSSSRGSNTGELFF. CDR3 coding DNA: TGTGCCAGCAGCTCCAGCAGGGGGTCGAACACCGGGGAGCTGTTTTTT. The full variable domain, rest sourced from reference TRBV5-4 and TRBJ2-2, is ETGVTQSPTHLIKTRGQQVTLRCSSQSGHNTVSWYQQALGQGPQFIFQYYREEENGRGNFPPRFSGLQFPNYSSELNVNALELDDSALYLCASSSSRGSNTGELFFGEGSRLTVL.

The V gene is TRBV9, the J gene TRBJ1-1; D not certain. V was shortened by 3 bases and J by 1 base, with 19 bases between the two germline ends. The CDR3 spans 17 residues. Looked up from germline, CDR1 is SGDLS and CDR2 is YYNGEE. CDR3 sequence reads: CASSAQSLQISNTEAFF. CDR3 bases: TGTGCCAGCAGCGCACAGTCTCTTCAGATATCGAACACTGAAGCTTTCTTT.

V and J are TRBV2 and TRBJ1-4; 7 bases line up with TRBD1. Germline CDR1 is SNHLY and CDR2 is FYNNEI. The junction had 13 bases not matched to a gene; V was cut back by 6 bases and J by 15 bases. This CDR3 is 13 amino acids long. The CDR3 reads CASRRTGALIVFF. CDR3 sequence (DNA): TGTGCCAGCAGAAGAACAGGGGCCCTAATCGTGTTTTTT.

The rearrangement joins TRBV4-1 to TRBJ1-2, with 7 bases fitting TRBD1. The CDR3 contains 16 residues. CDR1 MGHRA and CDR2 YSYEKL come from the germline V gene. The J segment lost 8 bases and the V segment lost 0 bases, leaving 12 bases of the junction unmatched. CDR3 nucleotides: TGCGCCAGCAGCCAAGACGCTATTTACAGGGGCGGAGGCTACACCTTC. Its translation is CASSQDAIYRGGGYTF.

The V gene is TRBV11-2, the J gene TRBJ2-1; the D gene is possibly TRBD2 (7 bases). Trimming shortened V by 5 bases and J by 15 bases, and 29 bases separated the two germline ends. This CDR3 is built from 16 residues. Per the germline V gene, CDR1 is SGHAT and CDR2 is FQNNGV. The CDR3 bases are TGTGCCAGCAGCCAAGGGGGGCTAGCGGTCCCGGGGCTGTGGTTCTTC. It translates to CASSQGGLAVPGLWFF.

The V and J genes are TRBV4-2 and TRBJ2-3; D gene uncertain. This CDR3 comprises 15 residues. The germline gives CDR1 LGHNA, CDR2 YNFKEQ. Deletions cut 0 bases from V and 4 bases from J, with 11 bases between. The CDR3 DNA follows: TGTGCCAGCAGCCAAGAGGTTTACGAGGCAGATACGCAGTATTTT. It specifies CASSQEVYEADTQYF.

This clone was found once. The CDR3 here is CASSGERGRSGNQPQHF. Written as DNA, the CDR3 is TGTGCCAGCAGTGGGGAGAGGGGGCGGTCGGGCAATCAGCCCCAGCATTTT. V is TRBV2 and J is TRBJ1-5; 7 bases align to TRBD1. The germline V gene encodes CDR1 SNHLY and CDR2 FYNNEI. The trim removed 4 bases at V and 2 bases at J, leaving 11 bases unmatched. The CDR3 runs to 17 residues.

The chain has TRBV19 and TRBJ1-5; perhaps TRBD1 as D (6 bases). V was trimmed by 3 bases and J by 0 bases, leaving 24 bases between them. Germline CDR1 LNHDA, CDR2 SQIVND (reference sequence). The CDR3 is 20 amino acids. CDR3 bases: TGTGCCAGTAGTATTATTTCCCTGGGACAAAGGACCCGTAGCAATCAGCCCCAGCATTTT. This sequence encodes CASSIISLGQRTRSNQPQHF.

This chain uses TRBV16 with TRBJ2-1, with unresolved D. This CDR3 comprises 14 residues. V was shortened by 1 base and J by 4 bases, with 8 bases between the two germline ends. Germline CDR1 KGHSY, CDR2 FQNENV. The CDR3 sequence: CASSQFRSYNEQFF. The DNA for the CDR3 is TGTGCCAGCAGCCAATTTCGCAGTTACAATGAGCAGTTCTTC.

This chain connects TRBV5-1 to TRBJ1-2; D is unresolved. CDR1 is SGHRS, CDR2 YFSETQ, per germline. The V end lost 0 bases, the J end lost 7 bases, and 13 bases lay between the germline ends. The CDR3 runs to 14 residues. DNA for the CDR3: TGCGCCAGCAGCTTGGATGGGGAGACTGGTGGCTACACCTTC. Protein sequence: CASSLDGETGGYTF.

The chain uses TRBV5-6 and TRBJ2-7; D gene unclear. V lost 3 bases and J lost 0, with 7 bases in between. CDR3 length: 13 amino acids. Germline assignment: CDR1 SGHDT and CDR2 YYEEEE. CDR3 nucleotide sequence: TGTGCCAGCAGCTGGGCTTACTCCTACGAGCAGTACTTC. Translating it yields CASSWAYSYEQYF.

This clone was recorded only once. This chain uses TRBV14 with TRBJ2-5; D call uncertain. V lost 2 bases, J lost 5 bases, and 12 bases lay in between. Germline V gives CDR1 SGHDN, CDR2 FVKESK. There are 14 residues in the CDR3. The CDR3 reads CASSQLDGQETQYF. The CDR3 DNA is TGTGCCAGCAGCCAACTCGATGGGCAGGAGACCCAGTACTTC.

V and J are TRBV30 and TRBJ2-7; 10 nucleotides line up with TRBD2. Germline CDR1 is GTSNPN and CDR2 is SVGIG (reference sequence). The CDR3 has 14 residues. J gave up 0 bases and V 6 bases, and 5 bases lay outside the gene matches. Written as DNA, the CDR3 is TGTGCCTGCCTAGCGGGGGCCTACTCCTACGAGCAGTACTTC. Protein sequence: CACLAGAYSYEQYF. Using reference TRBV30 and TRBJ2-7 for the parts outside the CDR3, the full variable domain is SQTIHQWPATLVQPVGSPLSLECTVEGTSNPNLYWYRQAAGRGLQLLFYSVGIGQISSEVPQNLSASRPQDRQFILSSKKLLLSDSGFYLCACLAGAYSYEQYFGPGTRLTVT.

This rearrangement joins TRBV7-3 to TRBJ1-1, with TRBD1 matching 8 bases. Germline CDR1 reads SGHTA; CDR2 reads FQGTGA. The ends lost 5 bases at V and 4 bases at J; junction bases unmatched: 6. CDR3 length equals 14 residues. The chain's CDR3 is CASSLQGVGTEAFF. In nucleotides, the CDR3 is TGTGCCAGCAGCCTACAGGGGGTTGGCACTGAAGCTTTCTTT.

The genes are TRBV29-1 and TRBJ2-3, with TRBD2 identical over 11 bases. V dropped 3 bases and J dropped 9; count of bases not matched to a gene: 5. The CDR3 is 13 residues long. The germline V gene has CDR1 SQVTM and CDR2 ANQGSEA. The DNA for the CDR3 is TGCAGCGTTGAGTCTAGCGGGGGGTCCACGCAGTATTTT. Translated: CSVESSGGSTQYF.

The rearrangement uses TRBV29-1 and TRBJ2-1; tentatively, D is TRBD2 (6 bases). The CDR3 runs 14 residues. The germline V and J ends were trimmed by 2 bases and 3 bases, with 11 bases remaining between them. In germline, CDR1 is SQVTM, CDR2 ANQGSEA. CDR3 nucleotide sequence: TGCAGCGTTGAACGGCGGGGTGGCTACAATGAGCAGTTCTTC. This translates into CSVERRGGYNEQFF.

The chain links TRBV4-1 to TRBJ2-7; 11 bases fit TRBD2. J lost 6 bases, V lost 1 base, and 8 bases had no gene match. The CDR3 has 16 residues. Germline CDR1 reads MGHRA; CDR2 reads YSYEKL. The CDR3 nucleotides are TGCGCCAGCAGCCAAGTACAACTAGCGGGGGCCCGCGAGCAGTACTTC. Protein product: CASSQVQLAGAREQYF.

This chain's CDR3 is CASFQQGAYEQYF. CDR3 nucleotide sequence: TGTGCCAGCTTCCAACAGGGGGCGTACGAGCAGTACTTC. This chain uses TRBV5-4 with TRBJ2-7; TRBD1 agrees at 9 bases. Germline V gene sequence: CDR1 SGHNT, CDR2 YYREEE (reference sequence). The CDR3 sequence is 13 residues long. V shed 7 bases and J 4 bases; nucleotides not matched to a gene: 6.

The chain carries TRBV6-5 and TRBJ1-1; 7 nucleotides line up with TRBD1. This CDR3 is 14 amino acids long. V lost 4 bases, J lost 1 base, and 3 bases stayed unmatched. The germline V gene encodes CDR1 MNHEY and CDR2 SVGAGI. The CDR3 sequence: CASSWGQTNTEAFF. Here the CDR3 DNA reads TGTGCCAGCAGTTGGGGACAGACGAACACTGAAGCTTTCTTT.

The rearrangement links TRBV18 to TRBJ2-3; perhaps TRBD1 as D (6 bases). Germline V CDR1 and CDR2: KGHSH, LQKENI. Between the trimmed V and J ends, which lost 5 bases and 0 bases, there was a span of 15 bases. The CDR3 contains 16 residues. The CDR3 reads CASSMPGDGSTDTQYF. The CDR3 region has the DNA TGTGCCAGCTCAATGCCAGGGGATGGGAGCACAGATACGCAGTATTTT.

In this sample, this clone turned up once. The rearrangement uses TRBV29-1 and TRBJ1-2; the D is unclear. The CDR3 runs to 13 residues. V gave up 4 bases and J gave up 3 bases, with 12 bases separating them. CDR1 SQVTM and CDR2 ANQGSEA come from the germline V gene. Written as DNA, the CDR3 is TGCAGCGTTGGACGGGAAACTTACTATGGCTACACCTTC. Translating gives CSVGRETYYGYTF. The variable domain in full, completed from reference TRBV29-1 and TRBJ1-2, reads SAVISQKPSRDICQRGTSLTIQCQVDSQVTMMFWYRQQPGQSLTLIATANQGSEATYESGFVIDKFPISRPNLTFSTLTVSNMSPEDSSIYLCSVGRETYYGYTFGSGTRLTVV.

This clone has a single count. V and J are TRBV5-1 and TRBJ2-5; TRBD1 is a possible D gene (6 bases). V was trimmed by 7 bases and J by 1 base, leaving 17 bases between them. Germline lookup yields CDR1 SGHRS and CDR2 YFSETQ. The CDR3 is 15 amino acids. This CDR3 is CASWPARGPQETQYF. The CDR3 coding sequence is TGCGCCAGCTGGCCAGCCAGGGGCCCCCAAGAGACCCAGTACTTC.

The chain joins TRBV25-1 to TRBJ2-2; a weak D match, TRBD1 (6 bases). Trimming pared 4 bases from V and 4 bases from J, leaving 22 bases between. CDR1 and CDR2 from the germline V gene are MGHDK and SYGVNS. This CDR3 is built from 18 residues. CDR3 in DNA: TGTGCCAGCAGTGGATGGTACCGTAGGGACAAGTTCACCGGGGAGCTGTTTTTT. Translated, it gives CASSGWYRRDKFTGELFF.